The rows below give T cell receptor beta chains drawn from one sample of a study of a mutant IDH1 vaccine in newly diagnosed glioma. Generated by immunoSEQ multiplex PCR, the TCRdb table keeps only in-frame clones and is missing some. The table includes 50,000 to 65,000 clones, more than 60% detected once. Here the sequenced sample was PBMCs, taken from a glioma patient treated with radiotherapy, temozolomide or both. The receptors shown here come from a woman between 40 and 50 years old with glioma. Each CDR3 is given with its conserved first and last residue. Each record gives: V gene, CDR3 protein.

V: TRBV25-1
CDR3: CASSVDGGSTDTQYF

V: TRBV2
CDR3: CASSGGGNTIYF

V: TRBV6-1
CDR3: CASSMTGALHEQFF

V: TRBV10-3
CDR3: CAISDNSWGDTQYF

V: TRBV29-1
CDR3: CSLMTPNTEAFF

V: TRBV7-2
CDR3: CASSSYNHGGGYTF

V: TRBV10-3
CDR3: CATRTATEAFF

V: TRBV5-1
CDR3: CASSFGRGGLGLSYNEQFF

V: TRBV18
CDR3: CASSPHPGPYEQYF

V: TRBV5-6
CDR3: CASSGRGGRGFF

V: TRBV27
CDR3: CASSLNGDNSPLHF

V: TRBV2
CDR3: CASSLRAGLSPSEQYF

V: TRBV2
CDR3: CASSVAGPNTEAFF

V: TRBV19
CDR3: CASSPRTVNTEAFF

V: TRBV5-6
CDR3: CASSLGRVNTEAFF

V: TRBV6-5
CDR3: CASSTTASGYGYTF

V: TRBV5-1
CDR3: CASSLAGTSGGPNPGDTQYF

V: TRBV6-5
CDR3: CASSGGPHDYGYTF

V: TRBV4-2
CDR3: CASSQDGLGGIQYF

V: TRBV4-3
CDR3: CASSPRDGPYEQYF

V: TRBV23-1
CDR3: CASSHEWGRPLSYEQYF

V: TRBV4-1
CDR3: CASSSSGSYNSPLHF

V: TRBV27
CDR3: CASSRGGNYGYTF

V: TRBV27
CDR3: CASSLNRGYGYTF

V: TRBV6-6
CDR3: CASNPSTAAYEQYF

V: TRBV10-1
CDR3: CASSDPGSNTGELFF

V: TRBV2
CDR3: CASSDLRETQYF

V: TRBV6-5
CDR3: CASSYFGGPNEQYF

V: TRBV4-2
CDR3: CASRPTGTSRSEQYF

V: TRBV18
CDR3: CASSPIQGTGELFF

V: TRBV4-3
CDR3: CASSQDLPTGGGYGYTF

V: TRBV4-1
CDR3: CASSTPWAGGGDTQYF

V: TRBV11-2
CDR3: CASSSRDTPTDTQYF

V: TRBV16
CDR3: CASSQSGQIEAFF

V: TRBV2
CDR3: CASRAKPGGEQFF

V: TRBV6-1
CDR3: CASTQGRDSGELFF

V: TRBV6-5
CDR3: CASSRYRVYSDTQYF

V: TRBV13
CDR3: CASSLGRLAGGRTYEQYF

V: TRBV5-1
CDR3: CASSLLGQGYNEQFF

V: TRBV29-1
CDR3: CSVGAGEDGEQFF

V: TRBV19
CDR3: CASSIDPASPLHF

V: TRBV19
CDR3: CASLNGPGKGGIQYF

V: TRBV10-1
CDR3: CASSEGPPLEQYF

V: TRBV7-3
CDR3: CASSLSGGAGDTQYF

V: TRBV30
CDR3: CAWGGSGNTIYF

V: TRBV19
CDR3: CASNQGQDDQPQHF